A selection of T cell receptor beta chains follows, all from one sample in a study of CD8 T cells in Susac syndrome. One entry per CDR3 protein, called by TCRdb with MiXCR from the immunoSEQ multiplex PCR reads. The table lists 100,000 to 150,000 distinct CDR3 sequences, just under 95% of them singletons. Sample: CD8+ T cells from PBMCs. These receptors were collected from a human donor with Susac syndrome. CDR3s include the opening cysteine and the closing phenylalanine or tryptophan. The D gene is left open where the match is weak. Clone size, where shown, is once, few, many, or a class for clones that have expanded.

>NA|TRBV2|TRBJ1-1|NA
TGTGCCAGCAGTCGTGACGGATATGAAGCTTTCTTT
CASSRDGYEAFF
>NA|TRBV24-1|TRBJ1-5|NA
TGTGCCACCAGTGGCTGGGGGCCCGACAATCAGCCCCAGCATTTT
CATSGWGPDNQPQHF
>TRBD2|TRBV6-5|TRBJ2-3|NA
TGTGCCAGCAGTTATTCTGCGACTAGCGGGGGGAGCACAGATACGCAGTATTTT
CASSYSATSGGSTDTQYF
>NA|TRBV4-3|TRBJ2-7|NA
TGCGCCAGCAGCGTGATACTAGGACGCGAGCAGTACTTC
CASSVILGREQYF
>TRBD1|TRBV2|TRBJ1-1|NA
TGTGCCAGCAGTCATTACAGGGGTTGGGACACTGAAGCTTTCTTT
CASSHYRGWDTEAFF
>TRBD1|TRBV5-4|TRBJ2-7|NA
TGTGCCAGCAGCTTTCGTCCCGGGACAGGCTCCCCCGAGCAGTACTTC
CASSFRPGTGSPEQYF
>TRBD1|TRBV2|TRBJ2-7|NA
TGTGCCAGCACCTCACTTACAGGGGCCGAGCAGTACTTC
CASTSLTGAEQYF
>NA|TRBV18|TRBJ2-2|few
TGTGCCAGCTCACTAGGTGCGAACACCGGGGAGCTGTTTTTT
CASSLGANTGELFF
>TRBD2|TRBV6-2/TRBV6-3|TRBJ2-3|NA
TGTGCCAGCAGTTACTCTCTAGCGGGGGGGCAGGATACGCAGTATTTT
CASSYSLAGGQDTQYF
>NA|TRBV11-1|TRBJ1-1|once
TGTGCCAGCAGCCCTAGGGGTTCGTGGACTGAAGCTTTCTTT
CASSPRGSWTEAFF
>TRBD2|TRBV29-1|TRBJ2-7|NA
TGCAGCGTCCACACTAGCGGGGGGATCTACGAGCAGTACTTC
CSVHTSGGIYEQYF
>NA|TRBV10-3|TRBJ1-6|NA
TGTGCCATAGCGACGGGGAATTCACCCCTCCACTTT
CAIATGNSPLHF
>NA|TRBV4-1|TRBJ2-3|NA
TGCGCCAGCAGCTCCCGAGACGCCCCCCAAGATACGCAGTATTTT
CASSSRDAPQDTQYF